The 15 T cell receptor beta chains below were found in one sample sequenced in a study of shared clonotypes between healthy human individuals. The naive CD8 fraction comprised CD45RO-negative cells positively selected for CCR7 and excluded terminally differentiated effector memory CD45RA+ cells. Some clones are missing from TCRdb's copy, which holds only in-frame ones; the method was immunoSEQ multiplex PCR. The sample gives under 2,000,000 clones, around 96% of which show up once; 1% to 1.5% is in the top ten. The material sequenced was naive CD8+ T cells sorted from blood. The receptors shown here come from a man aged 18 to 35 in good health.

V and J are TRBV7-2 and TRBJ2-5; 7 nucleotides line up with TRBD1. This CDR3 is built from 15 residues. Trimming removed 4 bases from V and 5 bases from J; junction bases left unmatched: 10. Germline CDR1 is SGHTA and CDR2 is FQGNSA. The CDR3 is CASSSWDSPGETQYF. CDR3 sequence (DNA): TGTGCCAGCAGCTCATGGGACAGCCCGGGGGAGACCCAGTACTTC.

The rearrangement joins TRBV13 to TRBJ2-4, with 7 bases fitting TRBD1. J was trimmed by 2 bases and V by 5 bases; bases with no gene match: 9. The CDR3 has 16 amino acids. The germline CDR1 and CDR2 sequences are PRHDT and FYEKMQ (reference sequence). CDR3 loop: CASSLSDRPTKNIQYF. In DNA, the CDR3 is TGTGCCAGCAGCCTATCGGACAGGCCCACCAAAAACATTCAGTACTTC.

This chain links TRBV7-9 with TRBJ2-1; 8 bases match TRBD2. This CDR3 has 15 residues. CDR1 is SEHNR and CDR2 is FQNEAQ in the germline V gene (reference sequence). V shed 5 bases and J 2 bases; nucleotides not matched to a gene: 5. The CDR3: CASSPLGGAYNEQFF. CDR3 coding DNA: TGTGCCAGCAGCCCCCTCGGGGGGGCCTACAATGAGCAGTTCTTC.

A remark on this clone: This CDR3 is also generated by other DNA sequences in the sample. Here the CDR3 DNA reads TGTGCCAGCAGCTTGCAGGGAACTGGGGAGCTGTTTTTT. Protein sequence: CASSLQGTGELFF. This chain joins TRBV13 and TRBJ2-2, with TRBD1 as a possible D gene (5 bases). The CDR3 totals 13 residues. Germline V lookup: CDR1 PRHDT, CDR2 FYEKMQ (reference sequence). Trimming took 3 bases from V and 8 from J, leaving 10 bases between them.

This clone was counted between two and nine times. This sequence joins TRBV9 and TRBJ1-1; no definite D call. Looked up from germline, CDR1 is SGDLS and CDR2 is YYNGEE. Trimming shortened V by 4 bases and J by 1 base, and 14 bases separated the two germline ends. CDR3 size: 15 residues. DNA for the CDR3: TGTGCCAGCAGCCCTCCTCGTTTCGGGAACACTGAAGCTTTCTTT. Amino acid sequence: CASSPPRFGNTEAFF.

This clone was seen a single time. The chain combines TRBV4-1 with TRBJ2-7; 10 bases match TRBD2. J was trimmed by 4 bases and V by 2 bases; bases with no gene match: 2. The CDR3 runs 14 residues. Germline V gene lookup returns CDR1 MGHRA and CDR2 YSYEKL. CDR3 loop: CASSQSSGSYEQYF. CDR3 bases: TGCGCCAGCAGCCAATCTAGCGGGAGTTACGAGCAGTACTTC.

The chain uses TRBV11-2 and TRBJ1-2; TRBD1 might be the D (5 bases). The V end lost 5 bases, the J end lost 6 bases, and 13 bases lay between the germline ends. Germline values: CDR1 SGHAT, CDR2 FQNNGV. CDR3 length equals 13 residues. As DNA, the CDR3 is TGTGCCAGCAGCGATACGGGGCGGAATGGCTACACCTTC. This encodes CASSDTGRNGYTF.

The CDR3 region has the DNA TGTGCCAGCAGCTTCCCACAGGGGTCCACCTACAATGAGCAGTTCTTC. Encoded protein: CASSFPQGSTYNEQFF. The chain employs TRBV13 and TRBJ2-1, with TRBD1 matching 7 bases. Germline V gives CDR1 PRHDT, CDR2 FYEKMQ (reference sequence). CDR3 size: 16 residues. V was clipped by 3 bases and J by 2 bases; unmatched bases: 7.

The V call is TRBV4-1, the J call TRBJ2-7; D could derive from TRBD1 or TRBD2 (5 bases each). Trimming pared 5 bases from V and 6 bases from J, leaving 20 bases between. The CDR3 is made up of 15 amino acids. Germline CDR1 is MGHRA and CDR2 is YSYEKL. The CDR3 bases are TGCGCCAGCAGCTCAACCGGGGCCGGAGCAAGCGAGCAGTACTTC. Amino acids: CASSSTGAGASEQYF.

About this clone itself: Other DNA sequences in this specimen translate into the identical CDR3. This sequence joins TRBV9 and TRBJ2-1; 8 bases are a match to TRBD2. Germline V gives CDR1 SGDLS, CDR2 YYNGEE. V lost 0 bases, J lost 7 bases, and 6 bases stayed unmatched. CDR3 length: 15 residues. The CDR3, as DNA: TGTGCCAGCAGCGTAGGTGGCGGGGGGCTAAATGAGCAGTTCTTC. This translates into CASSVGGGGLNEQFF.

V usage is TRBV5-1 and J usage is TRBJ2-2; TRBD1 agrees at 9 bases. V gave up 2 bases and J gave up 7 bases; unmatched junction bases: 6. This CDR3 spans 15 amino acids. The germline gives CDR1 SGHRS, CDR2 YFSETQ. The CDR3 DNA is TGCGCCAGCAGCTTCCACAGGGGGCAAGGCGGGGAGCTGTTTTTT. Amino acids: CASSFHRGQGGELFF.

The rearrangement uses TRBV5-1 and TRBJ2-3, with D perhaps being TRBD1 or TRBD2 (5 bases each). Germline loops: CDR1 SGHRS, CDR2 YFSETQ. The V and J ends lost 0 bases and 1 base respectively, with 9 bases between them. The CDR3 consists of 15 residues. The CDR3 loop reads CASSLVQGGTDTQYF. The CDR3 region has the DNA TGCGCCAGCAGCTTGGTTCAGGGAGGCACAGATACGCAGTATTTT.

This chain connects TRBV6-5 to TRBJ1-3; 11 nucleotides align to TRBD1. V shed 1 base and J 8 bases; nucleotides not matched to a gene: 4. In germline, CDR1 is MNHEY, CDR2 SVGAGI. This CDR3 contains 15 residues. CDR3 sequence reads: CASSYFGQGADTIYF. DNA of the CDR3: TGTGCCAGCAGTTACTTCGGACAGGGGGCGGACACCATATATTTT.

The chain couples TRBV27 to TRBJ2-5; TRBD2 might be the D (6 bases). Germline CDR1 and CDR2: MNHEY and SMNVEV (reference sequence). The CDR3 sequence is 15 residues long. With 8 bases removed from V and 3 bases from J, the gap between germline ends came to 19 bases. This chain's CDR3 is CASCPGGGAKETQYF. DNA of the CDR3: TGTGCCAGCTGCCCAGGAGGCGGGGCCAAAGAGACCCAGTACTTC.

This clone was seen only once. This CDR3 is also generated by other DNA sequences in the sample. V gene TRBV6-5 combines with J gene TRBJ2-5; D uncertain. Germline V gene lookup returns CDR1 MNHEY and CDR2 SVGAGI. Trimming took 0 bases from V and 1 from J, leaving 6 bases between them. The CDR3 is made up of 14 amino acids. CDR3: CASSYSGSQETQYF. The CDR3 DNA reads TGTGCCAGCAGTTACTCCGGGTCCCAAGAGACCCAGTACTTC.